The present entry profiles one T cell receptor beta chain with its context. The antigen remains undetermined. The CDR3 is 16 amino acids. After removal of 5 bases from V and 6 bases from J, the junction contained 12 bases not matched to a gene. In germline, CDR1 is LNHDA, CDR2 SQIVND (reference sequence). The sample belongs to a study of high-grade serous ovarian cancer treatment subgroups. Study as a whole: Each sample yielded on average roughly 7,000 unique TCR beta rearrangements from over 12,000 reads. Overall study results and limits: Without spatial data, bulk sequencing limits insight into HGSC tumor diversity. Same-patient tumor repertoires overlapped at about 0.11 to 0.85; different patients barely overlapped.

Profiling relied on immunoSEQ multiplex PCR, and the TCRdb table lists in-frame clones only, not all of them. The table includes some 27,000 clones, about 80% detected once. The tumor samples were collected prior to definitive surgery or chemotherapy. The rearrangement links TRBV19 to TRBJ1-5; 8 nucleotides match TRBD1. The sequenced material came from tumor tissue. The sequence was collected from a human donor with high-grade serous ovarian cancer. The CDR3 bases are TGTGCCAGTAGTTTTACGACAGGGGCGGATGGTCAGCCCCAGCATTTT. It translates to CASSFTTGADGQPQHF.